The 9 T cell receptor beta chains below all came from one sample that was sequenced in a study of regulatory T cells in long-lasting Graves disease. Time point specified: persistent/refractory GD, antithyroid drugs over 5 years with positive TRAb. Extracted RNA from PBMCs served as the source of the TCR library. Arm-PCR with iRepertoire HTBI primers amplified the CDR3 regions for these TCR beta libraries. TCRdb passed the multiplex PCR reads through MiXCR, listing each CDR3 protein once. The table records some 330,000 distinct CDR3 sequences, around 23% of them present only once. The sample here was peripheral blood mononuclear cells (PBMCs), taken when the disease was refractory, from a patient treated with antithyroid drugs. These receptors all come from a woman in her 40s with Graves disease.

This clonotype occurred many times. The V and J genes are TRBV20-1 and TRBJ2-7; D ambiguous. Germline V gives CDR1 DFQATT, CDR2 SNEGSKA (reference sequence). The CDR3 runs to 13 residues. V was cut by 0 bases and J by 0 bases, with 6 bases left in between. The CDR3 DNA reads as TGCAGTGCTAGAGAAGGGAACTCCTACGAGCAGTACTTC. Its translation: CSAREGNSYEQYF.

This clonotype was picked up a small number of times. This chain links TRBV2 with TRBJ2-1, with TRBD2 identical over 7 bases. This CDR3 is built from 14 residues. The V and J ends lost 10 bases and 6 bases, in that order; junction bases with no gene match: 12. Germline-derived CDR1 and CDR2 are SNHLY and FYNNEI. The CDR3 DNA reads TGTGCCACCACGGGGGGACCTTCGAGCAATGAGCAGTTCTTC. It is translated as CATTGGPSSNEQFF.

This chain links TRBV6-9 with TRBJ1-6; TRBD1 aligns across 7 bases. The CDR3 is 16 amino acids. CDR1 MNHGY and CDR2 SVAAGI come from the germline V gene. V gave up 3 bases and J gave up 7 bases; unmatched junction bases: 9. The CDR3 DNA reads TGTGCCAGCAGTTACCTTTTGACAGGGAACAATTCACCCCTCCACTTT. Residues: CASSYLLTGNNSPLHF.

The chain employs TRBV9 and TRBJ2-5, with no clear D. The germline CDR1 and CDR2 sequences are SGDLS and YYNGEE. The CDR3 totals 16 residues. Trimming stripped 0 bases from V and 5 bases from J, with 17 bases between. The CDR3 reads CASSVDVGKSRETQYF. DNA for the CDR3: TGTGCCAGCAGCGTAGATGTCGGCAAGTCTAGGGAGACCCAGTACTTC.

The table lists this clonotype with many counts. The J gene is TRBJ2-2, the V gene TRBV24-1; D not resolved. The CDR3 is made up of 15 amino acids. Trimming removed 4 bases from V and 5 bases from J, with 13 bases in between. Germline loops: CDR1 KGHDR, CDR2 SFDVKD. The CDR3 here is CATSDAMTGTGELFF. The CDR3 DNA follows: TGTGCCACCAGTGACGCTATGACTGGGACCGGGGAGCTGTTTTTT.

Worth noting for this clonotype: The junction departs from germline at one end; a sequencing error may be responsible. The chain employs TRBV6-1 and TRBJ1-6, with D hard to call. CDR1 is MNHNS and CDR2 is SASEGT in the germline V gene. The CDR3 loop spans 17 amino acids. CDR3 coding DNA: TGTGCCAGCAGTGATACCGGCATTTCAGAGTATAATCCACCCCTCCACTTT. The encoded protein is CASSDTGISEYNPPLHF.

This chain's CDR3 is CASSVDSQTNTEAFF. CDR3 DNA sequence: TGTGCCAGCAGCGTAGATAGTCAGACGAACACTGAAGCTTTCTTT. The chain recombines TRBV9 with TRBJ1-1; D not resolved. The CDR3 is made up of 15 amino acids. Trimming stripped 0 bases from V and 1 base from J, with 10 bases between. Germline assignment: CDR1 SGDLS and CDR2 YYNGEE.

This clonotype was observed at least ten times. The V call is TRBV28, the J call TRBJ2-2; 8 bases are shared with TRBD2. V lost 6 bases and J lost 4; bases outside the gene matches: 7. The CDR3 has 15 amino acids. Germline lookup yields CDR1 MDHEN and CDR2 SYDVKM. CDR3 protein: CASSTGLARTGELFF. The CDR3 DNA reads as TGTGCCAGCAGCACCGGACTAGCTCGCACCGGGGAGCTGTTTTTT.

This clonotype was seen many times. This chain connects TRBV11-2 to TRBJ2-6; D not certain. V was cut by 2 bases and J by 0 bases, with 11 bases left in between. The CDR3 is made up of 17 amino acids. The V gene's germline CDR1 is SGHAT and CDR2 FQNNGV. This CDR3 reads CASSLFAGLSGANVLTF. CDR3 sequence (DNA): TGTGCCAGCAGCTTATTTGCAGGCCTCTCTGGGGCCAACGTCCTGACTTTC.